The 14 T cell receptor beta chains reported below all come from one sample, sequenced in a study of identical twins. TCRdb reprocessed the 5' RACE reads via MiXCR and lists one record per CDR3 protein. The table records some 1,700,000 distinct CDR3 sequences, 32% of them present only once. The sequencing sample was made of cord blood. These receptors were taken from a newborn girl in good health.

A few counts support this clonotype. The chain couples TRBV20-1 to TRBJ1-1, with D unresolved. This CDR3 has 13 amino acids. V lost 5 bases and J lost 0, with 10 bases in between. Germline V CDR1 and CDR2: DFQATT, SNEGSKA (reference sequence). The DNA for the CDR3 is TGCAGTGCTCAGAAGACGGTGAACACTGAAGCTTTCTTT. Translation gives CSAQKTVNTEAFF.

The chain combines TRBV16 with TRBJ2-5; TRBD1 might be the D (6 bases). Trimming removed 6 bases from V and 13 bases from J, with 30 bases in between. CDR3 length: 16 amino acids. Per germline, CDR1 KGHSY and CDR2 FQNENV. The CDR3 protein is CASSRGTGLRYYERYF. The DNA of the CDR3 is TGTGCCAGCAGTCGCGGTACAGGGTTGCGGTACTACGAGCGGTACTTC. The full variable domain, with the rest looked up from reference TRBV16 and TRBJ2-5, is GEEVAQTPKHLVRGEGQKAKLYCAPIKGHSYVFWYQQVLKNEFKFLISFQNENVFDETGMPKERFSAKCLPNSPCSLEIQATKLEDSAVYFCASSRGTGLRYYERYFGPGTRLLVL.

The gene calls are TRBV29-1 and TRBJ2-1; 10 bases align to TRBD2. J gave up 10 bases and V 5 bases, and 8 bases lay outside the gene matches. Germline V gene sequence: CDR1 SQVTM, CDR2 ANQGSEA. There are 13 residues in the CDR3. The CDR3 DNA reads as TGCAGCGTTCGCCCTAGCGGGAGTTACGAGCAGTTCTTC. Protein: CSVRPSGSYEQFF.

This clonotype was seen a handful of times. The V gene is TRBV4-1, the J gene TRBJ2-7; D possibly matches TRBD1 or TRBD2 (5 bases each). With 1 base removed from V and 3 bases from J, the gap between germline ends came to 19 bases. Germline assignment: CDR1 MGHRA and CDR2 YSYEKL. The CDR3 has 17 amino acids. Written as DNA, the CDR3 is TGCGCCAGCAGCCAAGCCCCAGCGAGGACTGGGGGCTACGAGCAGTACTTC. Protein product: CASSQAPARTGGYEQYF.

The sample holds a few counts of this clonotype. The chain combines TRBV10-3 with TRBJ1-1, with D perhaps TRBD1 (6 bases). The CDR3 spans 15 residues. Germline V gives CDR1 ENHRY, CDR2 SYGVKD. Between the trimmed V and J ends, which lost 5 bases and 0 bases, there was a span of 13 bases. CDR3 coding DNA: TGTGCCATCAGTCCACAGGGAGGCCTGAACACTGAAGCTTTCTTT. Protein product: CAISPQGGLNTEAFF.

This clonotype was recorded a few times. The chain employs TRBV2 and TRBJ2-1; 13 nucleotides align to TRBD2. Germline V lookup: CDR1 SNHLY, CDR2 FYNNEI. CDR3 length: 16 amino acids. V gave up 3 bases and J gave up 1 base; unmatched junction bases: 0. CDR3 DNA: TGTGCCAGCAGTGAGGGACTAGCGGGGTCCTACAATGAGCAGTTCTTC. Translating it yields CASSEGLAGSYNEQFF. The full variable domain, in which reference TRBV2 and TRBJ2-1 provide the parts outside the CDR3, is EPEVTQTPSHQVTQMGQEVILRCVPISNHLYFYWYRQILGQKVEFLVSFYNNEISEKSEIFDDQFSVERPDGSNFTLKIRSTKLEDSAMYFCASSEGLAGSYNEQFFGPGTRLTVL.

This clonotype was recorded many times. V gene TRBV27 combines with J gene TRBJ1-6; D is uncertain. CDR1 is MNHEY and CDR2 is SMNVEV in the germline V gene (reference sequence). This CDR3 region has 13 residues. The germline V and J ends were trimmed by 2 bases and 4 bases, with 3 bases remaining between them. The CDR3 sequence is CASSLRYNSPLHF. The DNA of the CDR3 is TGTGCCAGCAGTTTACGGTATAATTCACCCCTCCACTTT.

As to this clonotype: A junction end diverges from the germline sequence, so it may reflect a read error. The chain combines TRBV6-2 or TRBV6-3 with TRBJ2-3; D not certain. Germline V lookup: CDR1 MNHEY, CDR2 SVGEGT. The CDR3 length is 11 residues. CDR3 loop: CTSSQSDTQYF. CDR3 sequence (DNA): TGTACCAGCAGTCAATCCGATACGCAGTATTTT.

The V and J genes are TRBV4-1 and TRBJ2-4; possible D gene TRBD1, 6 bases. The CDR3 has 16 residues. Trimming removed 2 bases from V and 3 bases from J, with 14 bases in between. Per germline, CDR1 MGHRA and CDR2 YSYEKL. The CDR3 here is CASSQYSGTNKNIQYF. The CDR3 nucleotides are TGCGCCAGCAGCCAATACTCCGGGACAAACAAAAACATTCAGTACTTC.

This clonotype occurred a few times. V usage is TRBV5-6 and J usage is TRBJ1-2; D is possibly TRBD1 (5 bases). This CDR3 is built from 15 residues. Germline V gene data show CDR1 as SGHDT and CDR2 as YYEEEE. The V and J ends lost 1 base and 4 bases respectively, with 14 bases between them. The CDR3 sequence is CASSLNNGGSYGYTF. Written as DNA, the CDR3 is TGTGCCAGCAGCTTGAACAATGGGGGGTCCTATGGCTACACCTTC.

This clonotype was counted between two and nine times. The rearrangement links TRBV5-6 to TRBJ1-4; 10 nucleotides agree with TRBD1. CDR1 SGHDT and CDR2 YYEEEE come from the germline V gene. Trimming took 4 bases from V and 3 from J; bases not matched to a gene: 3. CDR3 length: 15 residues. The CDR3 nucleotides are TGTGCCAGCAGCCGTGGACAGGGGGCTAATGAAAAACTGTTTTTT. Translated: CASSRGQGANEKLFF. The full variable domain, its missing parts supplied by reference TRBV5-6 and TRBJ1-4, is DAGVTQSPTHLIKTRGQQVTLRCSPKSGHDTVSWYQQALGQGPQFIFQYYEEEERQRGNFPDRFSGHQFPNYSSELNVNALLLGDSALYLCASSRGQGANEKLFFGSGTQLSVL.

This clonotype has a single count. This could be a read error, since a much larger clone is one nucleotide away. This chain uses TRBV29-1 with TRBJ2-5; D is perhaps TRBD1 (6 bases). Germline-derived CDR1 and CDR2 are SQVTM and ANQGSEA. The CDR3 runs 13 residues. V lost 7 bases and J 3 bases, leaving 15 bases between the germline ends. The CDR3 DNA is TGCAGCGCCTTAGGGGGACGTGAAGAGACCCAGTACTTC. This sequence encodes CSALGGREETQYF. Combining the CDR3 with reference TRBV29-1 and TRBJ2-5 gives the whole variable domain SAVISQKPSRDICQRGTSLTIQCQVDSQVTMMFWYRQQPGQSLTLIATANQGSEATYESGFVIDKFPISRPNLTFSTLTVSNMSPEDSSIYLCSALGGREETQYFGPGTRLLVL.

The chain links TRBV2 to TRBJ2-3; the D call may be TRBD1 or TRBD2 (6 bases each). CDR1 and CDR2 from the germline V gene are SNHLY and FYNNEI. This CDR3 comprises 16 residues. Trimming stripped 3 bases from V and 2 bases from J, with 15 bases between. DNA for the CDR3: TGTGCCAGCAGTGATTGGGGGGCGATTCCCACAGATACGCAGTATTTT. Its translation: CASSDWGAIPTDTQYF.

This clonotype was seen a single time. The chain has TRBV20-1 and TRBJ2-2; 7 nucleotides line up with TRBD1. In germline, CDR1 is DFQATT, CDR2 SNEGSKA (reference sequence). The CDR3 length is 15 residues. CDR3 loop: CRRKTGLANTGELFF. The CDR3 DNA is TGCAGAAGAAAGACAGGGCTCGCGAACACCGGGGAGCTGTTTTTT.